This T cell receptor beta chain was identified in a study of blood T cell repertoires in COVID-19. Study context: Acute-phase and convalescent COVID-19 samples originated in the United States, Italy and Spain. Sources were T cells, B-cell-depleted T cells, or PBMCs; the material itself was cDNA or gDNA.

Authors' methods: By means of reference gene primer amplification, nucleated cell counts were estimated. Sequencing was performed with immunoSEQ multiplex PCR; in TCRdb, only in-frame clones are kept and a portion is missing. That table supplies the V and J calls and clone size; D and trimming were determined from the DNA. The data show 200,000 or so clones, approximately 85% seen once. The CDR3 has 11 amino acids. Germline V lookup: CDR1 DFQATT, CDR2 SNEGSKA (reference sequence). The V and J ends lost 6 bases and 5 bases respectively, with 10 bases between them. Sequencing was performed on peripheral blood. This chain links TRBV20-1 with TRBJ1-1; D gene unclear. This clonotype originated in a human donor with active or convalescent COVID-19. The donor label of this sample is uncertain. DNA of the CDR3: TGCAGTGCCTGGGGAGATACTGAAGCTTTCTTT. Its translation is CSAWGDTEAFF.